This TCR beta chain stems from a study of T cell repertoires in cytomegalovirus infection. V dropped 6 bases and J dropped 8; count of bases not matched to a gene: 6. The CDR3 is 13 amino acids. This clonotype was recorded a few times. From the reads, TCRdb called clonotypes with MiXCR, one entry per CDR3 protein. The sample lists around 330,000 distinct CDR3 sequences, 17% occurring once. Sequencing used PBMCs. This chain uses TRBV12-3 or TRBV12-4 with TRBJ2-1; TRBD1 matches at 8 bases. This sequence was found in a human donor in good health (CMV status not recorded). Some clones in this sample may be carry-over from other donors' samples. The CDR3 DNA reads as TGTGCCAGCAGCGACAGGGGTCAGCATGAGCAGTTCTTC. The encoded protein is CASSDRGQHEQFF.